Presented here are 26 T cell receptor beta chains from one specimen sequenced in a study of blood T cell repertoires in COVID-19. TCRdb keeps only in-frame clones here, not all; method: immunoSEQ multiplex PCR. The sample includes hundreds of thousands of clones, roughly 87% of them seen just once. The sequenced material came from PBMCs or T cells enriched from blood (not recorded which). The receptors here all came from a woman aged 40 to 50 who had recovered from COVID-19.

The chain has TRBV18 and TRBJ2-7; the D is unclear. Germline V gene data show CDR1 as KGHSH and CDR2 as LQKENI. Between the trimmed V and J ends, which lost 3 bases and 0 bases, there was a span of 12 bases. The CDR3 is 15 amino acids. The CDR3 coding sequence is TGTGCCAGCTCACCGAGCGCCCGGTCCTCCTACGAGCAGTACTTC. The encoded protein is CASSPSARSSYEQYF. The whole variable domain, remainder taken from reference TRBV18 and TRBJ2-7, is NAGVMQNPRHLVRRRGQEARLRCSPMKGHSHVYWYRQLPEEGLKFMVYLQKENIIDESGMPKERFSAEFPKEGPSILRIQQVVRGDSAAYFCASSPSARSSYEQYFGPGTRLTVT.

This clone has only one observation. The rearrangement links TRBV20-1 to TRBJ2-3, with TRBD2 as a possible D gene (5 bases). This CDR3 comprises 13 residues. Looked up from germline, CDR1 is DFQATT and CDR2 is SNEGSKA (reference sequence). The V end lost 3 bases, the J end lost 1 base, and 8 bases lay between the germline ends. The CDR3 sequence: CSASRGGTDTQYF. DNA of the CDR3: TGCAGTGCTAGTCGGGGAGGCACAGATACGCAGTATTTT.

This clone is a singleton in its sample. The chain links TRBV7-8 to TRBJ2-7, with 9 nucleotides matching TRBD1. Germline V gene data show CDR1 as SGHVS and CDR2 as FQNEAQ. V dropped 5 bases and J dropped 11; count of bases not matched to a gene: 16. The CDR3 has 15 residues. This chain's CDR3 is CASSPGQGSLYFEYF. The CDR3, as DNA: TGTGCCAGCAGCCCCGGACAGGGGTCCTTATACTTCGAGTACTTC.

This chain uses TRBV27 with TRBJ2-1, with 8 bases aligning to TRBD1. Germline-derived CDR1 and CDR2 are MNHEY and SMNVEV (reference sequence). CDR3 length: 17 amino acids. The trim removed 2 bases at V and 0 bases at J, leaving 6 bases unmatched. The CDR3, as DNA: TGTGCCAGCAGTTTAAACCAGGGGGCGTACTCCTACAATGAGCAGTTCTTC. It codes for CASSLNQGAYSYNEQFF.

V is TRBV9 and J is TRBJ2-3, with 8 bases identical to TRBD1. Germline CDR1 and CDR2: SGDLS and YYNGEE. V shed 4 bases, J shed 5 bases, and the junction held 6 bases outside the gene matches. The CDR3 has 14 residues. This chain's CDR3 is CASSHRGQGDTQYF. The CDR3 bases are TGTGCCAGCAGCCACAGAGGACAGGGAGATACGCAGTATTTT.

J is TRBJ2-3 and V is TRBV27, with TRBD2 identical over 14 bases. The germline V gene has CDR1 MNHEY and CDR2 SMNVEV (reference sequence). The CDR3 has 22 amino acids. J gave up 2 bases and V 4 bases, and 20 bases lay outside the gene matches. CDR3 loop: CASSSSRKGLAGGLVYTDTQYF. For the CDR3, the DNA is TGTGCCAGCAGTTCCTCACGCAAAGGACTAGCGGGAGGCCTGGTATACACAGATACGCAGTATTTT.

The chain recombines TRBV2 with TRBJ1-2; no clear D. CDR3 length equals 13 residues. Per germline, CDR1 SNHLY and CDR2 FYNNEI. V lost 2 bases and J 4 bases, leaving 8 bases between the germline ends. The CDR3, as DNA: TGTGCCAGCAGTGAAAGCCCGATCTATGGCTACACCTTC. Protein product: CASSESPIYGYTF.

This chain uses TRBV10-3 with TRBJ2-2; 8 bases are a match to TRBD1. CDR1 and CDR2 from the germline V gene are ENHRY and SYGVKD. V trimming: 6 bases; J trimming: 5 bases; junction bases outside the gene matches: 2. This CDR3 is 13 amino acids long. The CDR3, as DNA: TGTGCCATCAGAAACAGGGGGACCGGGGAGCTGTTTTTT. Its translation: CAIRNRGTGELFF.

The chain has TRBV12-5 and TRBJ2-5, with TRBD1 identical over 8 bases. V trimming: 7 bases; J trimming: 3 bases; junction bases outside the gene matches: 7. Looked up from germline, CDR1 is LGHNT and CDR2 is FRNRAP. This CDR3 is built from 14 residues. In DNA, the CDR3 is TGTGCTAGTGCCACCCCGGACAGGGAAGAGACCCAGTACTTC. Amino acid sequence: CASATPDREETQYF. Complete variable domain (other parts from reference TRBV12-5 and TRBJ2-5): DARVTQTPRHKVTEMGQEVTMRCQPILGHNTVFWYRQTMMQGLELLAYFRNRAPLDDSGMPKDRFSAEMPDATLATLKIQPSEPRDSAVYFCASATPDREETQYFGPGTRLLVL.

This clone showed up just once. The V and J genes are TRBV7-9 and TRBJ2-1; 7 bases agree with TRBD2. This CDR3 contains 15 residues. Germline CDR1 is SEHNR and CDR2 is FQNEAQ (reference sequence). V lost 1 base to trimming and J lost 4 bases; unmatched junction nucleotides: 4. CDR3 protein: CASSLGSGHYNEQFF. CDR3 nucleotides: TGTGCCAGCAGCTTAGGTAGCGGGCATTACAATGAGCAGTTCTTC.

V is TRBV28 and J is TRBJ2-4, with D possibly matching TRBD2 (6 bases). Trimming stripped 5 bases from V and 3 bases from J, with 14 bases between. This CDR3 spans 15 amino acids. Germline V gene data show CDR1 as MDHEN and CDR2 as SYDVKM. Written as DNA, the CDR3 is TGTGCCAGCAGTCAATCCGGGACTCTCAAAAACATTCAGTACTTC. Translating gives CASSQSGTLKNIQYF.

The rearrangement uses TRBV27 and TRBJ2-6; 9 positions match TRBD1. Trimming removed 6 bases from V and 10 bases from J; junction bases left unmatched: 10. The CDR3 length is 15 residues. In germline, CDR1 is MNHEY, CDR2 SMNVEV (reference sequence). CDR3 sequence reads: CASRFRGTGNNVLTF. DNA of the CDR3: TGTGCCAGCAGGTTTCGAGGGACAGGGAATAACGTCCTGACTTTC.

CDR3 nucleotide sequence: TGTGCCAGCAGCCTCAGTTCCCTCTATAATTCACCCCTCCACTTT. It is translated as CASSLSSLYNSPLHF. The V call is TRBV7-8, the J call TRBJ1-6; D unresolved. The V end lost 5 bases, the J end lost 3 bases, and 11 bases lay between the germline ends. CDR3 length equals 15 residues. CDR1 is SGHVS and CDR2 is FQNEAQ in the germline V gene.

The chain links TRBV6-5 to TRBJ1-3; no clear D. V was pared by 6 bases and J by 1 base, with 13 bases between. Germline CDR1 and CDR2: MNHEY and SVGAGI. There are 15 residues in the CDR3. CDR3 DNA sequence: TGTGCCAGCAGACCTCTATCCCTTTCTGGAAACACCATATATTTT. Amino acids: CASRPLSLSGNTIYF.

The chain has TRBV28 and TRBJ1-5; no clear D. From germline, CDR1 is MDHEN and CDR2 SYDVKM. V lost 5 bases and J 7 bases, leaving 21 bases between the germline ends. This CDR3 is built from 16 residues. CDR3 DNA: TGTGCCAGCAGTAGCAGGAGGAGGGCCGCGGGCCAGCCCCAGCATTTT. Amino acid sequence: CASSSRRRAAGQPQHF. The full variable domain, rest sourced from reference TRBV28 and TRBJ1-5, is DVKVTQSSRYLVKRTGEKVFLECVQDMDHENMFWYRQDPGLGLRLIYFSYDVKMKEKGDIPEGYSVSREKKERFSLILESASTNQTSMYLCASSSRRRAAGQPQHFGDGTRLSIL.

The chain carries TRBV28 and TRBJ1-3, with 7 bases that match TRBD1. V shed 3 bases and J 3 bases; nucleotides not matched to a gene: 5. Germline loops: CDR1 MDHEN, CDR2 SYDVKM. The CDR3 extends over 15 amino acids. The CDR3 region has the DNA TGTGCCAGCAGTTTCCAACAGGGGAATGGAAACACCATATATTTT. Protein sequence: CASSFQQGNGNTIYF.

The J gene is TRBJ1-6, the V gene TRBV5-8; maybe TRBD1 (5 bases). V was pared by 2 bases and J by 7 bases, with 16 bases between. CDR1 and CDR2 from the germline V gene are SGHTS and YDEGEE. This CDR3 contains 16 residues. CDR3 DNA sequence: TGTGCCAGCAGCTTAGGATCGGGGGTAGTAAATTCACCCCTCCACTTT. It encodes CASSLGSGVVNSPLHF.

The V and J genes are TRBV6-2 or TRBV6-3 and TRBJ1-5, with D possibly TRBD1 on 6 matching bases. Germline V gene sequence: CDR1 MNHEY, CDR2 SVGEGT. The CDR3 spans 15 residues. Trimming removed 2 bases from V and 4 bases from J, with 12 bases in between. CDR3 DNA: TGTGCCAGCAGTTACCGGGGACACCTTAATCAGCCCCAGCATTTT. This translates into CASSYRGHLNQPQHF.

This clone was seen only a few times. This sequence joins TRBV2 and TRBJ2-3; weak D call: TRBD2 (8 bases). Germline loops: CDR1 SNHLY, CDR2 FYNNEI. The V end was cut by 7 bases, the J end by 5 bases, with 22 bases between. The CDR3 runs 16 residues. CDR3 coding DNA: TGTGCCAGCAAGGGGGCGAGCGGGAGTTCGGGAGATACGCAGTATTTT. Encoded protein: CASKGASGSSGDTQYF.

A single count supports this clone. This rearrangement joins TRBV28 to TRBJ2-7; 7 bases are a match to TRBD2. The germline gives CDR1 MDHEN, CDR2 SYDVKM. With V trimmed by 7 bases and J by 0 bases, 6 bases remained unmatched. The CDR3 is 14 residues long. CDR3 sequence (DNA): TGTGCCAGCACCGCTAGCGGAAGCTCCTACGAGCAGTACTTC. Encoded protein: CASTASGSSYEQYF.

The chain combines TRBV19 with TRBJ2-7; the D gene is possibly TRBD1 (6 bases). Trimming pared 5 bases from V and 3 bases from J, leaving 20 bases between. The CDR3 has 16 amino acids. CDR1 LNHDA and CDR2 SQIVND come from the germline V gene (reference sequence). CDR3: CASSDVPGTIGYEQYF. Here the CDR3 DNA reads TGTGCCAGTAGTGATGTTCCCGGGACAATCGGCTACGAGCAGTACTTC.

The chain uses TRBV9 and TRBJ2-5; possibly TRBD2 for D (5 bases). V dropped 1 base and J dropped 5 bases, with 21 bases sitting between them. The CDR3 extends over 17 amino acids. The V gene's germline CDR1 is SGDLS and CDR2 YYNGEE. The CDR3 DNA reads as TGTGCCAGCAGCGTATTCCAAGGACTGTTGGGGTGGGAGACCCAGTACTTC. Translated, it gives CASSVFQGLLGWETQYF.

The table lists this clone with a few counts. The chain carries TRBV18 and TRBJ2-5; D gene unclear. V gave up 3 bases and J gave up 2 bases, with 13 bases separating them. Germline V gives CDR1 KGHSH, CDR2 LQKENI. This CDR3 has 15 residues. The DNA of the CDR3 is TGTGCCAGCTCACCCGACTTATATTCGCAAGAGACCCAGTACTTC. It encodes CASSPDLYSQETQYF.

This clone occurred once. The gene calls are TRBV30 and TRBJ2-5, with a weak D call TRBD2 (6 bases). The CDR3 consists of 17 residues. V shed 0 bases and J shed 1 base, with 18 bases lying between them. Germline loops: CDR1 GTSNPN, CDR2 SVGIG (reference sequence). CDR3 DNA sequence: TGTGCCTGGAGTGTATCCAGACTCCCGGGGGTCCAAGAGACCCAGTACTTC. It is translated as CAWSVSRLPGVQETQYF.

The chain joins TRBV5-1 to TRBJ2-7, with D unclear. Trimming removed 0 bases from V and 5 bases from J, with 9 bases in between. The CDR3 has 13 amino acids. Per the germline V gene, CDR1 is SGHRS and CDR2 is YFSETQ. This chain's CDR3 is CASSLANFDEQYF. CDR3 in DNA: TGCGCCAGCAGCTTGGCCAATTTTGACGAGCAGTACTTC.

The chain uses TRBV5-1 and TRBJ2-3, with TRBD1 matching over 8 bases. In germline, CDR1 is SGHRS, CDR2 YFSETQ. This CDR3 region has 15 residues. Trimming at V came to 2 bases and at J to 1 base, leaving 3 bases not matched to a gene. The CDR3 DNA is TGCGCCAGCAGCTTTCAGGGGGCCGGCACAGATACGCAGTATTTT. Translated, it gives CASSFQGAGTDTQYF.